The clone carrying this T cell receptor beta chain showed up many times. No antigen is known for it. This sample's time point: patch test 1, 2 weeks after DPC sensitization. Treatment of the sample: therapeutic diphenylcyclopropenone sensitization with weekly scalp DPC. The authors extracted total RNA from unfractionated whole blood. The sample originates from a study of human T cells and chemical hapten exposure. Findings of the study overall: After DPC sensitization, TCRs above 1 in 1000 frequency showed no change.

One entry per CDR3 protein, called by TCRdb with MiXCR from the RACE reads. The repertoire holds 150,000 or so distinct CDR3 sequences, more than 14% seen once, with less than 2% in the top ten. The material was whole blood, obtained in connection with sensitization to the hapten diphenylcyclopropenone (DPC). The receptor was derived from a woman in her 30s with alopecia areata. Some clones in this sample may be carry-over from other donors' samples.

The CDR3 DNA sequence: TGCAGTGCTAGAGGGACAGGGGCTGGCTACACCTTC. Its translation is CSARGTGAGYTF. The chain recombines TRBV20-1 with TRBJ1-2, with 9 bases lining up with TRBD1. Germline V gene data show CDR1 as DFQATT and CDR2 as SNEGSKA (reference sequence). This CDR3 is 12 amino acids long. Trimming removed 1 base from V and 7 bases from J; junction bases left unmatched: 1.